This T cell receptor (beta chain) was captured by sequencing in a study of blood T cell repertoires in COVID-19. The V end lost 2 bases, the J end lost 9 bases, and 17 bases lay between the germline ends. The CDR3 spans 15 residues. Germline V gives CDR1 SNHLY, CDR2 FYNNEI. In the authors' methods: From reference gene primer amplification, estimates of nucleated cell counts were derived. The method was immunoSEQ multiplex PCR; TCRdb's version includes in-frame clones alone and lacks a portion of them. Clonal size and the V and J genes are those of that table, whereas D and trimming came from the DNA. The sample has 40,000 to 55,000 clones; roughly 87% are singletons.

V usage is TRBV2 and J usage is TRBJ2-1, with D tentatively TRBD1 (6 bases). The sequencing sample was made of peripheral blood. This receptor was taken from a man between 65 and 79 years old with active COVID-19. The CDR3 DNA reads TGTGCCAGCAGTGAAACAGGGCTCATGTTGGGTGAGCAGTTCTTC. As protein: CASSETGLMLGEQFF.